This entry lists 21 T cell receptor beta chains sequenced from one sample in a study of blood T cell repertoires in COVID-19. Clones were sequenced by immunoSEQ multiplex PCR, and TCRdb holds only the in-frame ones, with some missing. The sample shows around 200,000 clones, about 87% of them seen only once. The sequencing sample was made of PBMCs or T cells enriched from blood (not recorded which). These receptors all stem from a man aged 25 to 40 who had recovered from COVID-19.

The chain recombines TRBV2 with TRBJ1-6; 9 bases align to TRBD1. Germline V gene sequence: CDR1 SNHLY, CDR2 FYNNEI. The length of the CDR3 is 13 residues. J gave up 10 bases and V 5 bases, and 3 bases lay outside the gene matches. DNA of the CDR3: TGTGCCAGCAGTAAGGACAGGGGATCACCCCTCCACTTT. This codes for CASSKDRGSPLHF.

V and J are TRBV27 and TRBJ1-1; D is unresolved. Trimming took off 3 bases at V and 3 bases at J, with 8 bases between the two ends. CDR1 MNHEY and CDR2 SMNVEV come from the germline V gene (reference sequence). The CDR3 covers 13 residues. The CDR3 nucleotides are TGTGCCAGCAGTTTTGGCGGTTACACTGAAGCTTTCTTT. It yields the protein CASSFGGYTEAFF.

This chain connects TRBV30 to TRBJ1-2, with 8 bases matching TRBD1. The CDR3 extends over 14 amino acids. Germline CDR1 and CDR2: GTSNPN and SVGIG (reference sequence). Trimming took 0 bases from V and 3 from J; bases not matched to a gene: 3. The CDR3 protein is CAWSVDRGDYGYTF. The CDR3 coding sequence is TGTGCCTGGAGTGTAGACAGGGGAGACTATGGCTACACCTTC.

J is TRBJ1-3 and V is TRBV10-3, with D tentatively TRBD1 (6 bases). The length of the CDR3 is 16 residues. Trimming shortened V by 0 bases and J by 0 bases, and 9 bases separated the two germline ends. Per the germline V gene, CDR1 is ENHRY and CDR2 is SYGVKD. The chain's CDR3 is CAISESDRNSGNTIYF. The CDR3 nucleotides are TGTGCCATCAGTGAGTCGGACAGAAACTCTGGAAACACCATATATTTT.

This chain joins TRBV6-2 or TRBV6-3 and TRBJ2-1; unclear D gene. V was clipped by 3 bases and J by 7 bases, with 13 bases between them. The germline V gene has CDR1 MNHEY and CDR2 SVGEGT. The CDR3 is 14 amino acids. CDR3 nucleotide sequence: TGTGCCAGCAGTTATTACTCTTCCGGGAATGAGCAGTTCTTC. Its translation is CASSYYSSGNEQFF.

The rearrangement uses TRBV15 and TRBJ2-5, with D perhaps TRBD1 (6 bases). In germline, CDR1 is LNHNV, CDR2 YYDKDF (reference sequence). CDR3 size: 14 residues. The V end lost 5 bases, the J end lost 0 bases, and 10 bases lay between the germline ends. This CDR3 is CATSEQGYQETQYF. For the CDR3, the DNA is TGTGCCACCAGCGAACAGGGTTACCAAGAGACCCAGTACTTC. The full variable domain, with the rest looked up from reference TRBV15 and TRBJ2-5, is DAMVIQNPRYQVTQFGKPVTLSCSQTLNHNVMYWYQQKSSQAPKLLFHYYDKDFNNEADTPDNFQSRRPNTSFCFLDIRSPGLGDTAMYLCATSEQGYQETQYFGPGTRLLVL.

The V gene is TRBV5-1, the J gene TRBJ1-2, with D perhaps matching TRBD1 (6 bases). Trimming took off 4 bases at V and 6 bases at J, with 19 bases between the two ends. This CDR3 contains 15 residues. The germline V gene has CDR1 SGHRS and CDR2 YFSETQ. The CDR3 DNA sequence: TGCGCCAGCAGCCTGATGGCTCCGAGGGGGAATGGCTACACCTTC. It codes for CASSLMAPRGNGYTF.

CDR3 DNA sequence: TGTGCCAGCAGCCAAGATTTCGGAGCGGGGGCTGATTACAATGAGCAGTTCTTC. Encoded protein: CASSQDFGAGADYNEQFF. This chain uses TRBV14 with TRBJ2-1; 8 positions match TRBD2. Germline V lookup: CDR1 SGHDN, CDR2 FVKESK. The CDR3 loop spans 18 amino acids. The V segment lost 0 bases and the J segment 4 bases; nucleotides outside the gene matches: 11.

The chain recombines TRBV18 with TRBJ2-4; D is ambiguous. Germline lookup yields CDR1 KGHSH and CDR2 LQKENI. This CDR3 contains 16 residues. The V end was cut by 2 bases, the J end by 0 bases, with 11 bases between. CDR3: CASSPKTSVAKNIQYF. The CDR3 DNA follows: TGTGCCAGCTCACCAAAGACTTCAGTAGCCAAAAACATTCAGTACTTC.

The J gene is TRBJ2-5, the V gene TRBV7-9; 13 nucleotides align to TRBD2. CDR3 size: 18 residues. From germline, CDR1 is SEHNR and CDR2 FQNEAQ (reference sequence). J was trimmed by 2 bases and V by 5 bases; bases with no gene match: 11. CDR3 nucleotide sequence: TGTGCCAGCAGCCAAGGACTAGCGGGGGCCTTCTTGCAAGAGACCCAGTACTTC. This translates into CASSQGLAGAFLQETQYF.

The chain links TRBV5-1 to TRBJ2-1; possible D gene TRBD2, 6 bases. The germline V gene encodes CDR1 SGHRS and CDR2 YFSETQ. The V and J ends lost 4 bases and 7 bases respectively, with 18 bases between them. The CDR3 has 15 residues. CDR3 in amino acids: CASSLSGGSLNEQFF. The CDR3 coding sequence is TGCGCCAGCAGCCTCTCCGGGGGTTCGTTGAATGAGCAGTTCTTC.

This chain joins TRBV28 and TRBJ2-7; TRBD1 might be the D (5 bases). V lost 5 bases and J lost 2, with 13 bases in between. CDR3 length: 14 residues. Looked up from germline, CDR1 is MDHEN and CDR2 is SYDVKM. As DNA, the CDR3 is TGTGCCAGCAGTCCTCCGGACAAGACCTACGAGCAGTACTTC. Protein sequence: CASSPPDKTYEQYF.

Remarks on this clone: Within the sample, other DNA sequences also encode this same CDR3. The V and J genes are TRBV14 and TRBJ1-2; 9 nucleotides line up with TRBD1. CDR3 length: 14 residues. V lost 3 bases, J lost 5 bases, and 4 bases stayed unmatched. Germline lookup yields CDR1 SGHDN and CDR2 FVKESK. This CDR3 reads CASSQGTGPYGYTF. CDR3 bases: TGTGCCAGCAGCCAGGGGACAGGGCCGTATGGCTACACCTTC.

In DNA form, the CDR3 reads TGTGCCAGCAGTCCAGATAGCGGGAGAGTTCAAGAGACCCAGTACTTC. Its translation is CASSPDSGRVQETQYF. This chain uses TRBV27 with TRBJ2-5; 9 positions match TRBD2. The junction had 9 bases not matched to a gene; V was cut back by 5 bases and J by 2 bases. Germline V gene sequence: CDR1 MNHEY, CDR2 SMNVEV (reference sequence). The CDR3 covers 16 residues.

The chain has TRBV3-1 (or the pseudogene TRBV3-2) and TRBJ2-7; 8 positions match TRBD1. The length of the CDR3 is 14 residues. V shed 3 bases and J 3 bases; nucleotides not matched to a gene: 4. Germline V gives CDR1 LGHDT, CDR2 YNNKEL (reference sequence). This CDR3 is CASSHADRGYEQYF. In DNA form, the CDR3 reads TGTGCCAGCAGCCACGCAGACAGGGGCTACGAGCAGTACTTC.

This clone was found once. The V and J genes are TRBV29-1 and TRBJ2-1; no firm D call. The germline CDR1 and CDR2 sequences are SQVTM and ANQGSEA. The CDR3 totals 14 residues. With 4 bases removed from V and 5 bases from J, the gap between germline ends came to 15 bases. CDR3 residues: CSVVGSNRHNEQFF. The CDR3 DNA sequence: TGCAGCGTTGTCGGGTCGAACCGCCACAATGAGCAGTTCTTC.

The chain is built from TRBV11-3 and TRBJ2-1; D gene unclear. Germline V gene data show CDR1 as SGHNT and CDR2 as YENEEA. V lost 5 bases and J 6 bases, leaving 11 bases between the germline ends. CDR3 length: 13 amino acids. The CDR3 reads CASSHPYSNEQFF. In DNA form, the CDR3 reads TGTGCCAGCAGCCACCCTTATAGCAATGAGCAGTTCTTC.

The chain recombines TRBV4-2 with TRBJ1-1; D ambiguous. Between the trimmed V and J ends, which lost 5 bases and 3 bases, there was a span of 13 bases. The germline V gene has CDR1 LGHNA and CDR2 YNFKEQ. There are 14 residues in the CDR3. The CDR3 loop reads CASSVKRLDTEAFF. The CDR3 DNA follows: TGTGCCAGCAGCGTAAAGAGATTGGACACTGAAGCTTTCTTT.

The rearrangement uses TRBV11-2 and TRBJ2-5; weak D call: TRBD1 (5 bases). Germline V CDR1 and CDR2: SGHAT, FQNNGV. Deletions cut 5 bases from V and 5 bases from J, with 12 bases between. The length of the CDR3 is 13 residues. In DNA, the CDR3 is TGTGCCAGCAGCCCAGGGTTGGGGGAGACCCAGTACTTC. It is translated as CASSPGLGETQYF.

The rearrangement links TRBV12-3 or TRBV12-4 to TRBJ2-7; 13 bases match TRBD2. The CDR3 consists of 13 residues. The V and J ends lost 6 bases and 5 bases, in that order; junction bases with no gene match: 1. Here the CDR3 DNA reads TGTGCCAGCAGCGGACTAGCGGGAGACGAGCAGTACTTC. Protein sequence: CASSGLAGDEQYF.

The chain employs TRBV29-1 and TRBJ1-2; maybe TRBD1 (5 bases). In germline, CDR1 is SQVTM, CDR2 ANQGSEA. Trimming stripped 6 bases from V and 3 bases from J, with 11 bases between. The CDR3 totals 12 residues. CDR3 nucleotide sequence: TGCAGCGTCAGGGATTACCACTATGGCTACACCTTC. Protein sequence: CSVRDYHYGYTF. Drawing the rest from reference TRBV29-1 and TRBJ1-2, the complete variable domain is SAVISQKPSRDICQRGTSLTIQCQVDSQVTMMFWYRQQPGQSLTLIATANQGSEATYESGFVIDKFPISRPNLTFSTLTVSNMSPEDSSIYLCSVRDYHYGYTFGSGTRLTVV.